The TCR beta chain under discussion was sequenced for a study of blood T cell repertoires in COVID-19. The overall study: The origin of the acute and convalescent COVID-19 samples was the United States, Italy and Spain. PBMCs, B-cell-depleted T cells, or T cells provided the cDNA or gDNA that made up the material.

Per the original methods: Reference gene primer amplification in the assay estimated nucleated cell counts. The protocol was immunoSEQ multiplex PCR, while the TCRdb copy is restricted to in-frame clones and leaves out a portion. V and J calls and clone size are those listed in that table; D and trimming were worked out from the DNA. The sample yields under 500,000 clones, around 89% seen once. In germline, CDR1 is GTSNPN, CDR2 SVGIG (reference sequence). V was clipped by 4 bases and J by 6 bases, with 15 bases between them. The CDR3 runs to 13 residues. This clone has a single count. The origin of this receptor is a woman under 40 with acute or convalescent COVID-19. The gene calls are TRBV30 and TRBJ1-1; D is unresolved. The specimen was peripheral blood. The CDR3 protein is CAWTLFSAAEAFF. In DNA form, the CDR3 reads TGTGCCTGGACCCTGTTTTCGGCGGCTGAAGCTTTCTTT. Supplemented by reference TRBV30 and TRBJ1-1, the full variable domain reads SQTIHQWPATLVQPVGSPLSLECTVEGTSNPNLYWYRQAAGRGLQLLFYSVGIGQISSEVPQNLSASRPQDRQFILSSKKLLLSDSGFYLCAWTLFSAAEAFFGQGTRLTVV.